This entry lists 25 T cell receptor beta chains sequenced from one sample in a study of neurological immune-mediated disorders. Time point specified: technical triplicate 1. From the 5' RACE reads, TCRdb called clonotypes with MiXCR, one entry per CDR3 protein. Among roughly 38,000 distinct CDR3 sequences, more than 9.5% were seen once, and the ten largest hold 3% to 5%. Material: PBMCs. These receptors were taken from a man in his 60s with HTLV-1-associated myelopathy (HAM/TSP).

Many counts were recorded for this clonotype. The chain combines TRBV28 with TRBJ1-5; D not certain. This CDR3 is built from 14 residues. Germline CDR1 is MDHEN and CDR2 is SYDVKM. Trimming took off 4 bases at V and 4 bases at J, with 11 bases between the two ends. CDR3 in amino acids: CASSSPIGNQPQHF. CDR3 sequence (DNA): TGTGCCAGCAGTTCCCCTATCGGGAATCAGCCCCAGCATTTT.

This clonotype occurred many times. The chain uses TRBV7-2 and TRBJ2-7; 10 nucleotides line up with TRBD2. The CDR3 extends over 15 amino acids. With 5 bases clipped from V and 2 bases from J, the junction kept 6 bases outside the gene matches. Germline V gene data show CDR1 as SGHTA and CDR2 as FQGNSA. DNA for the CDR3: TGTGCCAGCAGCCCGCGGACTAGCGGAACCTACGAGCAGTACTTC. Its translation is CASSPRTSGTYEQYF.

This clonotype showed up many times. The chain employs TRBV5-1 and TRBJ1-2; 11 nucleotides line up with TRBD1. Per the germline V gene, CDR1 is SGHRS and CDR2 is YFSETQ. The V and J ends lost 7 bases and 7 bases, in that order; junction bases with no gene match: 12. The CDR3 is 15 amino acids. This CDR3 reads CASALGTGGRSGYTF. The CDR3 DNA follows: TGCGCCAGCGCCCTCGGGACAGGGGGTCGGAGTGGCTACACCTTC. The variable domain in full, with the rest retrieved from reference TRBV5-1 and TRBJ1-2, is KAGVTQTPRYLIKTRGQQVTLSCSPISGHRSVSWYQQTPGQGLQFLFEYFSETQRNKGNFPGRFSGRQFSNSRSEMNVSTLELGDSALYLCASALGTGGRSGYTFGSGTRLTVV.

The sample holds many counts of this clonotype. The gene calls are TRBV20-1 and TRBJ1-2, with a weak D call TRBD1 (6 bases). V gave up 5 bases and J gave up 7 bases, with 14 bases separating them. The CDR3 runs 12 residues. The germline gives CDR1 DFQATT, CDR2 SNEGSKA (reference sequence). Written as DNA, the CDR3 is TGCAGTGCTTTGATTGACAGGAGTGGCTACACCTTC. Its protein product is CSALIDRSGYTF.

This clonotype was detected many times. The gene calls are TRBV5-1 and TRBJ2-1; D remains ambiguous. The V end was cut by 0 bases, the J end by 5 bases, with 9 bases between. Germline V gene data show CDR1 as SGHRS and CDR2 as YFSETQ. This CDR3 contains 14 residues. CDR3 region: CASSLGPANNEQFF. The CDR3 coding sequence is TGCGCCAGCAGCTTGGGTCCGGCAAACAATGAGCAGTTCTTC.

This clonotype showed up many times. CDR3 protein: CSASYPRGGRVQPQHF. The CDR3 DNA reads as TGCAGTGCTAGTTACCCTCGTGGGGGGCGCGTCCAGCCCCAGCATTTT. The chain employs TRBV20-1 and TRBJ1-5; tentatively, D is TRBD1 (6 bases). CDR1 DFQATT and CDR2 SNEGSKA come from the germline V gene (reference sequence). The CDR3 consists of 16 residues. The ends were cut back, 3 bases at V and 7 bases at J, with 22 bases in the middle.

Within the sample, this clonotype is medium-sized. The rearrangement joins TRBV4-1 to TRBJ1-6, with D perhaps matching TRBD1 (6 bases). The V gene's germline CDR1 is MGHRA and CDR2 YSYEKL. Deletions cut 2 bases from V and 8 bases from J, with 16 bases between. The CDR3 covers 16 residues. CDR3: CASSQFAGVEDSPLHF. DNA of the CDR3: TGCGCCAGCAGCCAATTTGCAGGGGTGGAAGATTCACCCCTCCACTTT.

Ten or more counts support this clonotype. The V and J genes are TRBV18 and TRBJ1-3; no definite D call. V gave up 2 bases and J gave up 4 bases, with 18 bases separating them. This CDR3 region has 17 residues. The germline V gene encodes CDR1 KGHSH and CDR2 LQKENI. The CDR3: CASSPVGGPGGGNTIYF. The CDR3 DNA follows: TGTGCCAGCTCACCAGTCGGCGGCCCCGGAGGGGGAAACACCATATATTTT.

This clonotype was counted many times. The chain's CDR3 is CASSLQQGGFNSPLHF. CDR3 DNA: TGTGCCAGCAGCTTACAGCAGGGGGGGTTTAATTCACCCCTCCACTTT. The chain links TRBV11-3 to TRBJ1-6, with 7 positions matching TRBD1. V dropped 2 bases and J dropped 6; count of bases not matched to a gene: 7. The CDR3 loop spans 16 amino acids. Germline values: CDR1 SGHNT, CDR2 YENEEA.

This clonotype came up many times. The genes are TRBV20-1 and TRBJ2-3; 11 bases are a match to TRBD2. V trimming: 3 bases; J trimming: 7 bases; junction bases outside the gene matches: 6. The CDR3 is made up of 14 amino acids. From germline, CDR1 is DFQATT and CDR2 SNEGSKA (reference sequence). CDR3: CSASSSGRTNTQYF. In DNA form, the CDR3 reads TGCAGTGCTAGCTCTAGCGGGAGGACCAATACGCAGTATTTT.

The chain combines TRBV5-1 with TRBJ2-6; TRBD2 aligns across 7 bases. The CDR3 contains 15 residues. Germline trimming cut 2 bases from V and 1 base from J; bases unmatched to any gene: 0. Germline-derived CDR1 and CDR2 are SGHRS and YFSETQ. For the CDR3, the DNA is TGCGCCAGCAGCTTCGGGGGGTCTGGGGCCAACGTCCTGACTTTC. Translation gives CASSFGGSGANVLTF.

Many counts were recorded for this clonotype. The chain has TRBV5-1 and TRBJ1-4; 8 bases agree with TRBD1. The CDR3 has 15 residues. The V gene end was trimmed by 4 bases and the J gene end by 2 bases; junction bases not matched to a gene: 4. The germline V gene has CDR1 SGHRS and CDR2 YFSETQ. Written as DNA, the CDR3 is TGCGCCAGCAGCCCACGGACAGGGACTAATGAAAAACTGTTTTTT. The encoded protein is CASSPRTGTNEKLFF. The full variable domain, rest sourced from reference TRBV5-1 and TRBJ1-4, is KAGVTQTPRYLIKTRGQQVTLSCSPISGHRSVSWYQQTPGQGLQFLFEYFSETQRNKGNFPGRFSGRQFSNSRSEMNVSTLELGDSALYLCASSPRTGTNEKLFFGSGTQLSVL.

The table lists this clonotype with many counts. The chain uses TRBV15 and TRBJ2-2; 7 bases agree with TRBD2. Germline CDR1 and CDR2: LNHNV and YYDKDF (reference sequence). With V trimmed by 1 base and J by 6 bases, 2 bases remained unmatched. This CDR3 is 14 amino acids long. Here the CDR3 reads CATSRVGGAGELFF. In DNA form, the CDR3 reads TGTGCCACCAGCAGAGTTGGGGGGGCCGGGGAGCTGTTTTTT. The variable domain in full, with the rest retrieved from reference TRBV15 and TRBJ2-2, is DAMVIQNPRYQVTQFGKPVTLSCSQTLNHNVMYWYQQKSSQAPKLLFHYYDKDFNNEADTPDNFQSRRPNTSFCFLDIRSPGLGDTAMYLCATSRVGGAGELFFGEGSRLTVL.

Many counts were recorded for this clonotype. The chain carries TRBV7-2 and TRBJ2-3; D unclear. V lost 0 bases and J 2 bases, leaving 6 bases between the germline ends. The CDR3 consists of 14 residues. CDR1 and CDR2 from the germline V gene are SGHTA and FQGNSA. The CDR3 sequence is CASSLAGSTDTQYF. CDR3 sequence (DNA): TGTGCCAGCAGCTTAGCCGGATCCACAGATACGCAGTATTTT.

This clonotype was seen at least ten times. The chain employs TRBV7-9 and TRBJ2-2, with D perhaps matching TRBD2 (5 bases). Germline V gene sequence: CDR1 SEHNR, CDR2 FQNEAQ (reference sequence). This CDR3 spans 14 amino acids. Trimming removed 2 bases from V and 2 bases from J, with 6 bases in between. The CDR3 protein is CASSLRGNTGELFF. DNA for the CDR3: TGTGCCAGCAGCTTACGGGGAAACACCGGGGAGCTGTTTTTT.

This clonotype was seen repeatedly, ten times or more. The chain links TRBV20-1 to TRBJ2-1; 10 bases are a match to TRBD2. From germline, CDR1 is DFQATT and CDR2 SNEGSKA (reference sequence). The trim removed 6 bases at V and 0 bases at J, leaving 8 bases unmatched. This CDR3 comprises 16 residues. Here the CDR3 reads CSALKREGSSYNEQFF. DNA of the CDR3: TGCAGTGCGCTAAAGCGGGAGGGGAGCTCCTACAATGAGCAGTTCTTC.

In its sample, this clonotype was seen many times. The chain uses TRBV3-1 and TRBJ1-1; tentatively, D is TRBD1 (5 bases). Germline loops: CDR1 LGHDT, CDR2 YNNKEL (reference sequence). V was trimmed by 3 bases and J by 1 base, leaving 9 bases between them. CDR3 length: 14 amino acids. The CDR3 coding sequence is TGTGCCAGCAGCCAGGGGACGCAGAACACTGAAGCTTTCTTT. The encoded protein is CASSQGTQNTEAFF.

The rearrangement links TRBV3-1 to TRBJ2-7, with D possibly TRBD2 on 6 matching bases. The CDR3 has 14 amino acids. CDR1 and CDR2 from the germline V gene are LGHDT and YNNKEL (reference sequence). Trimming took off 2 bases at V and 3 bases at J, with 11 bases between the two ends. DNA of the CDR3: TGTGCCAGCAGCCAAACCTCTAGCGTCTACGAGCAGTACTTC. Translation: CASSQTSSVYEQYF.

In its sample, this clonotype was seen many times. The CDR3 sequence: CASSQNSASSGNTIYF. The DNA of the CDR3 is TGTGCCAGCAGCCAGAACTCAGCGTCTTCTGGAAACACCATATATTTT. The J gene is TRBJ1-3, the V gene TRBV4-2; D gene ambiguous. V was shortened by 3 bases and J by 1 base, with 13 bases between the two germline ends. CDR3 length: 16 residues. The germline V gene has CDR1 LGHNA and CDR2 YNFKEQ.

In this sample, this clonotype turned up many times. The chain has TRBV5-1 and TRBJ2-5, with D unresolved. Germline V gene data show CDR1 as SGHRS and CDR2 as YFSETQ. CDR3 length: 14 residues. Trimming cost V 4 bases and J 5 bases, with 15 bases left between them. The CDR3 protein is CASSKTPRQETQYF. The DNA of the CDR3 is TGCGCCAGCAGCAAGACACCCCGGCAGGAGACCCAGTACTTC.

There are many counts of this clonotype. J is TRBJ1-1 and V is TRBV2; D uncertain. In germline, CDR1 is SNHLY, CDR2 FYNNEI. The CDR3 has 15 amino acids. Trimming pared 4 bases from V and 1 base from J, leaving 13 bases between. CDR3 coding DNA: TGTGCCAGCAGTGTAGATAGGGCCCCGAACACTGAAGCTTTCTTT. Its protein is CASSVDRAPNTEAFF.

This clonotype was picked up many times. This rearrangement joins TRBV28 to TRBJ1-5; D possibly corresponds to TRBD1 (5 bases). Germline values: CDR1 MDHEN, CDR2 SYDVKM. The CDR3 runs to 14 residues. V dropped 7 bases and J dropped 2 bases, with 12 bases sitting between them. CDR3 sequence (DNA): TGTGCCAGCATTCGGGGGTTGGGCAATCAGCCCCAGCATTTT. This encodes CASIRGLGNQPQHF.

Ten or more counts support this clonotype. This chain uses TRBV30 with TRBJ2-1; perhaps TRBD2 as D (5 bases). Trimming shortened V by 1 base and J by 0 bases, and 10 bases separated the two germline ends. The V gene's germline CDR1 is GTSNPN and CDR2 SVGIG (reference sequence). The CDR3 has 15 residues. This CDR3 is CAWSGGRGSYNEQFF. The CDR3 DNA follows: TGTGCCTGGAGTGGTGGACGGGGCTCCTACAATGAGCAGTTCTTC.

The CDR3 loop is CATSSRPMNTEAFF. The CDR3 DNA reads TGTGCCACCAGCTCCCGACCGATGAACACTGAAGCTTTCTTT. The rearrangement links TRBV15 to TRBJ1-1; D uncertain. The CDR3 loop spans 14 amino acids. V was shortened by 5 bases and J by 0 bases, with 10 bases between the two germline ends. Looked up from germline, CDR1 is LNHNV and CDR2 is YYDKDF (reference sequence).

Of note for this clonotype: Compared with germline, one end of the junction differs, possibly owing to a read error. J is TRBJ1-5 and V is TRBV4-1; no firm D call. CDR3 length: 14 residues. From germline, CDR1 is MGHRA and CDR2 YSYEKL. CDR3 in amino acids: CASSQDSINHPHHF. The CDR3 DNA is TGCGCCAGCAGCCAAGATAGCATCAATCATCCCCATCATTTT.